The 19 T cell receptor beta chains given below trace back to one sample, sequenced in a study of T cells expressing NK-cell markers. Following a re-call of the 5' RACE reads, TCRdb has one entry per CDR3 protein and lacks DNA. The repertoire table contains some 16,000 distinct CDR3 sequences. The sequenced sample was blood T cells: a sorted CD56 or NKG2C T cell subset, CD4+ or CD8+ T cells, or bulk PBMC T cells (not recorded which). These receptors originate from a man aged 18-75 years in good health.

The chain employs TRBV12-3 or TRBV12-4 and TRBJ2-7. The CDR3 runs to 11 residues. The CDR3 reads CASSLRFEQYF.

Measured by frequency, this clonotype is medium-sized. This sequence joins TRBV12-3 or TRBV12-4 and TRBJ2-3; there is no DNA to check the TCRdb D call of TRBD2. The CDR3 is 19 residues long. CDR3 loop: CASSFFPSGRRDRTDTQYF.

This chain connects TRBV12-3 or TRBV12-4 to TRBJ2-2; TCRdb's assignment of TRBD1 cannot be checked, as there is no DNA. The CDR3 has 15 residues. CDR3 loop: CASRGGTGFTGELFF.

V gene TRBV12-3 or TRBV12-4 combines with J gene TRBJ2-7. CDR3 length: 12 residues. The CDR3: CASSLSVYEQYF.

The chain combines TRBV7-6 with TRBJ2-1. The CDR3 has 13 amino acids. Per germline, CDR1 SGHVS and CDR2 FNYEAQ. The CDR3 loop is CASSLGDGDEQFF.

The chain uses TRBV5-1 and TRBJ2-1; TCRdb selects TRBD2, and the lack of DNA leaves this call unchecked. The germline CDR1 and CDR2 sequences are SGHRS and YFSETQ. This CDR3 contains 14 residues. CDR3 protein: CASILTSGSVEQFF.

The chain employs TRBV4-1 and TRBJ1-2; TCRdb selects TRBD1, and the lack of DNA leaves this call unchecked. Germline V CDR1 and CDR2: MGHRA, YSYEKL. The CDR3 spans 15 residues. This CDR3 is CASSPLGRGPLGYTF.

This chain links TRBV12-3 or TRBV12-4 with TRBJ2-2. The CDR3 extends over 15 amino acids. CDR3 region: CASSFIWANTGELFF.

The rearrangement uses TRBV28 and TRBJ2-3. The CDR3 length is 16 residues. Germline V gene data show CDR1 as MDHEN and CDR2 as SYDVKM. CDR3 amino acids: CASRGIYSPSTDTQYF.

This sequence joins TRBV30 and TRBJ2-1; TCRdb designates TRBD2, a call that cannot be tested without DNA. Germline V CDR1 and CDR2: GTSNPN, SVGIG (reference sequence). CDR3 length: 15 residues. The CDR3 sequence is CAWRSLAGGPSRQFF. Together with reference TRBV30 and TRBJ2-1, the CDR3 gives the full variable domain: SQTIHQWPATLVQPVGSPLSLECTVEGTSNPNLYWYRQAAGRGLQLLFYSVGIGQISSEVPQNLSASRPQDRQFILSSKKLLLSDSGFYLCAWRSLAGGPSRQFFGPGTRLTVL.

The J gene is TRBJ2-3, the V gene TRBV6-5; TCRdb's D gene call, TRBD2, goes unchecked for lack of DNA. The germline CDR1 and CDR2 sequences are MNHEY and SVGAGI. The CDR3 totals 15 residues. The CDR3: CASSYGLARADTQYF.

V usage is TRBV5-8 and J usage is TRBJ2-7. Germline assignment: CDR1 SGHTS and CDR2 YDEGEE. The CDR3 loop spans 11 amino acids. CDR3 protein: CASSLLFEQYF.

V usage is TRBV4-2 and J usage is TRBJ2-5; TCRdb's D call of TRBD2 is untestable without DNA. Per the germline V gene, CDR1 is LGHNA and CDR2 is YNFKEQ. The CDR3 consists of 17 residues. The CDR3 reads CASSQGLAGAIKETQYF.

The genes are TRBV15 and TRBJ2-3; TCRdb indicates TRBD1, and absent DNA this call remains unverified. The CDR3 extends over 16 amino acids. Germline CDR1 and CDR2: LNHNV and YYDKDF (reference sequence). The CDR3 loop is CATSRDRGRGGNTQYF.

V is TRBV20-1 and J is TRBJ2-5; no DNA is available, so the TRBD2 call from TCRdb remains unchecked. The length of the CDR3 is 16 residues. CDR1 DFQATT and CDR2 SNEGSKA come from the germline V gene (reference sequence). The CDR3 loop reads CSARVMKEGLQETQYF.

CDR3 amino acids: CASSIGAGQPSPLHF. V gene TRBV19 combines with J gene TRBJ1-6; TCRdb's assignment of TRBD1 cannot be checked, as there is no DNA. Per the germline V gene, CDR1 is LNHDA and CDR2 is SQIVND (reference sequence). CDR3 length equals 15 residues.

This clonotype is labeled medium-sized based on frequency. The chain combines TRBV12-3 or TRBV12-4 with TRBJ2-3; the D call from TCRdb, TRBD1, cannot be confirmed without DNA. The CDR3 contains 13 residues. The CDR3 region is CASRPDRGNTQYF.

The chain uses TRBV5-1 and TRBJ2-2. The CDR3 sequence is 14 residues long. Germline CDR1 SGHRS, CDR2 YFSETQ. CDR3 in amino acids: CASAQLENTGELFF.

The V gene is TRBV5-6, the J gene TRBJ1-2; no DNA is available, so the TRBD1 call from TCRdb remains unchecked. Germline V lookup: CDR1 SGHDT, CDR2 YYEEEE. The CDR3 contains 14 residues. The CDR3 region is CASGTGVSSYGYTF. Looking up the rest from reference TRBV5-6 and TRBJ1-2 gives the full variable domain: DAGVTQSPTHLIKTRGQQVTLRCSPKSGHDTVSWYQQALGQGPQFIFQYYEEEERQRGNFPDRFSGHQFPNYSSELNVNALLLGDSALYLCASGTGVSSYGYTFGSGTRLTVV.